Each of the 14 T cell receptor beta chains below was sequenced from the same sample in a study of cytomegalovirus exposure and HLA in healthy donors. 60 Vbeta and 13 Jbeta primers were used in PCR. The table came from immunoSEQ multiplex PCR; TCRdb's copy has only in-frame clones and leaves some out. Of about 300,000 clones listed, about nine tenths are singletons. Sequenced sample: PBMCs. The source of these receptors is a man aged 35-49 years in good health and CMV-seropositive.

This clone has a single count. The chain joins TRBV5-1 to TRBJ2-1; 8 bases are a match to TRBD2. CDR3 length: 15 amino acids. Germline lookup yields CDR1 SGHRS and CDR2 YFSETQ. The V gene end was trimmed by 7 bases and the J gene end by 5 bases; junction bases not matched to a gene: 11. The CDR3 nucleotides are TGCGCCAGCGGATACCAACCGGGACTAGACAATGAGCAGTTCTTC. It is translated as CASGYQPGLDNEQFF.

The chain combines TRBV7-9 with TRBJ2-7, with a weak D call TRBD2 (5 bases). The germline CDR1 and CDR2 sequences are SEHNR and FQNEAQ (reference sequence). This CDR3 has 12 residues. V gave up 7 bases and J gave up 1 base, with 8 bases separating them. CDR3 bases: TGTGCCAGCAATAGCGAGTCCTACGAGCAGTACTTC. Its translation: CASNSESYEQYF.

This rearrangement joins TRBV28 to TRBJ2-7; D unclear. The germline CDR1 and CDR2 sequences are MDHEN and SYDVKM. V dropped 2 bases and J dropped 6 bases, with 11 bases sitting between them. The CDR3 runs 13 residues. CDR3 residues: CASSLNGYGEQYF. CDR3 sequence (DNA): TGTGCCAGCAGTTTAAACGGGTATGGCGAGCAGTACTTC. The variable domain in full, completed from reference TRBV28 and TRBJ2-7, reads DVKVTQSSRYLVKRTGEKVFLECVQDMDHENMFWYRQDPGLGLRLIYFSYDVKMKEKGDIPEGYSVSREKKERFSLILESASTNQTSMYLCASSLNGYGEQYFGPGTRLTVT.

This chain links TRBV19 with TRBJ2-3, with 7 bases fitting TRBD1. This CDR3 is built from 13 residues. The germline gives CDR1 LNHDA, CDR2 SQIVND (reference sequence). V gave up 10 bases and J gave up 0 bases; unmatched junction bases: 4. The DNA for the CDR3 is TGTGCCACCGGGGACAGTAGCACAGATACGCAGTATTTT. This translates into CATGDSSTDTQYF.

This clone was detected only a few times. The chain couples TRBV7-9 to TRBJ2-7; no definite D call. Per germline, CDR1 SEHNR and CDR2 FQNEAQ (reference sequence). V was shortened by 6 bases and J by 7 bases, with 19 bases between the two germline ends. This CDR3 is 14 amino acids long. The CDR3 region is CASRPAPDWKEQYF. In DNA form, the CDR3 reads TGTGCCAGCAGGCCGGCGCCCGACTGGAAGGAGCAGTACTTC.

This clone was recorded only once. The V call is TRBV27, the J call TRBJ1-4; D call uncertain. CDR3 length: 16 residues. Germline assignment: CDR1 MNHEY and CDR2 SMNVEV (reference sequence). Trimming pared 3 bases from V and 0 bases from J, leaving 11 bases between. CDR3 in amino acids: CASSLAAFATNEKLFF. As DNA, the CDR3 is TGTGCCAGCAGTTTGGCGGCGTTTGCAACTAATGAAAAACTGTTTTTT.

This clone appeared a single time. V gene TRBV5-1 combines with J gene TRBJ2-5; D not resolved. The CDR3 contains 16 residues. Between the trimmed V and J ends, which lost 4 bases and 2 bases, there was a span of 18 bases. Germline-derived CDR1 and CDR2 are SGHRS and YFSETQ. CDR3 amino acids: CASSPQSVVLQETQYF. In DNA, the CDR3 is TGCGCCAGCAGCCCGCAGTCCGTGGTTTTACAAGAGACCCAGTACTTC.

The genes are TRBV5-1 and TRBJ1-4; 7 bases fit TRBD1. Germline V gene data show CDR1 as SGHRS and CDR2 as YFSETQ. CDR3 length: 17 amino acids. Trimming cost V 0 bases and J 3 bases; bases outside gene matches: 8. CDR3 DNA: TGCGCCAGCAGCTTGGGAGGCAGGGGGAGTGCTAATGAAAAACTGTTTTTT. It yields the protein CASSLGGRGSANEKLFF.

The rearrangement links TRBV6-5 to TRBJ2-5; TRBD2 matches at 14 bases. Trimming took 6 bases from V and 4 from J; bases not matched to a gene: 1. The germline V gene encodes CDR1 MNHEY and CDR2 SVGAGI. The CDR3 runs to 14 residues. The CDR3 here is CASRGTSGRETQYF. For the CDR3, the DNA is TGTGCCAGCAGGGGGACTAGCGGGAGAGAGACCCAGTACTTC.

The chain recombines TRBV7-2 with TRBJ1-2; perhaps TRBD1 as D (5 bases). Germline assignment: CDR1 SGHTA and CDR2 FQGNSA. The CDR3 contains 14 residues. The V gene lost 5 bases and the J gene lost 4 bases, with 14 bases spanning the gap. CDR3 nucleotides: TGTGCCAGCAGCCGTTCAGGGATTACCTATGGCTACACCTTC. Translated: CASSRSGITYGYTF.

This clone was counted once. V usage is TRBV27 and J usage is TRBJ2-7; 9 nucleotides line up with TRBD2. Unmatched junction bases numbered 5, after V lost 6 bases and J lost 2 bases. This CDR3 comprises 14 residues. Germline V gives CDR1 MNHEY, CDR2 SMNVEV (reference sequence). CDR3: CASSPTSGAYEQYF. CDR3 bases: TGTGCCAGCAGCCCGACTAGCGGCGCCTACGAGCAGTACTTC.

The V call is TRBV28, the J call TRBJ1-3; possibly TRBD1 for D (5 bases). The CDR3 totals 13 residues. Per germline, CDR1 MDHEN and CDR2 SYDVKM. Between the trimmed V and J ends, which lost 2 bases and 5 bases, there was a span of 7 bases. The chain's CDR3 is CASSLAGRNTIYF. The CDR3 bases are TGTGCCAGCAGTTTAGCAGGGCGAAACACCATATATTTT.

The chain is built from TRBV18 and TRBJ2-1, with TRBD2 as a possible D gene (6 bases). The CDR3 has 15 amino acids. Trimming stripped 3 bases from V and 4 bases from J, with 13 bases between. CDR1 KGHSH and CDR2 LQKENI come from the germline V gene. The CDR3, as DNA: TGTGCCAGCTCACCGGGACTGGGTGGGTACAATGAGCAGTTCTTC. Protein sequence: CASSPGLGGYNEQFF.

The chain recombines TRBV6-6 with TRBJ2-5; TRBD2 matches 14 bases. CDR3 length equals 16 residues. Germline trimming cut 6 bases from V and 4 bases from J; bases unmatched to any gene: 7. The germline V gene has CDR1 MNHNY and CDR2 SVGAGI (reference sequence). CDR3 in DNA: TGTGCCAGCAGGAGACTAGCGGGAGGGCCCGGAGAGACCCAGTACTTC. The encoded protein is CASRRLAGGPGETQYF.